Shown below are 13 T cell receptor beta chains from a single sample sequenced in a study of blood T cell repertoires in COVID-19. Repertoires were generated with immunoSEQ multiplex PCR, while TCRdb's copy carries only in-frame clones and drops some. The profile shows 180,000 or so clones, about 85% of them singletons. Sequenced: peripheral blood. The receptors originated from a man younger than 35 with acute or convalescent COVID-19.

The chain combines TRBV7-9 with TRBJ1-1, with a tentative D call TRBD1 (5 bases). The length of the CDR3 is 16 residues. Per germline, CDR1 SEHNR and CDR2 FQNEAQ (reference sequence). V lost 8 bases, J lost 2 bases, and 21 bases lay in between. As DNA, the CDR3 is TGTGCCAGCGATCGGGGGAAGGGGATGGGTAACACTGAAGCTTTCTTT. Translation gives CASDRGKGMGNTEAFF. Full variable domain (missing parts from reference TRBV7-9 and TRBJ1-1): DTGVSQNPRHKITKRGQNVTFRCDPISEHNRLYWYRQTLGQGPEFLTYFQNEAQLEKSRLLSDRFSAERPKGSFSTLEIQRTEQGDSAMYLCASDRGKGMGNTEAFFGQGTRLTVV.

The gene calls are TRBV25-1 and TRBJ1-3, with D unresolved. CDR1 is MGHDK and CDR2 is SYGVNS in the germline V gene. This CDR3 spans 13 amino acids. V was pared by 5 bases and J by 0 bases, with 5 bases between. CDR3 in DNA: TGTGCCAGCAGTCCCAGCTCTGGAAACACCATATATTTT. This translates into CASSPSSGNTIYF.

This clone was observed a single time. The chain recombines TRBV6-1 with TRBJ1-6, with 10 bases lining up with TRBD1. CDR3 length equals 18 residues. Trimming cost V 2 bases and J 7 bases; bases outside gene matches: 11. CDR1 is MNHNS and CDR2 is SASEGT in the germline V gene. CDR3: CASSEIYGKDRGNSPLHF. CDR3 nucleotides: TGTGCCAGCAGTGAAATTTACGGGAAGGACAGGGGGAATTCACCCCTCCACTTT.

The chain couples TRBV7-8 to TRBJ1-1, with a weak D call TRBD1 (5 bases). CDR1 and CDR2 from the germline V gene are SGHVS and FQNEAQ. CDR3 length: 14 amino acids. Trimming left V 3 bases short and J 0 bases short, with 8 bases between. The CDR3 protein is CASSFRVMNTEAFF. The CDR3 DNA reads TGTGCCAGCAGCTTCAGGGTTATGAACACTGAAGCTTTCTTT.

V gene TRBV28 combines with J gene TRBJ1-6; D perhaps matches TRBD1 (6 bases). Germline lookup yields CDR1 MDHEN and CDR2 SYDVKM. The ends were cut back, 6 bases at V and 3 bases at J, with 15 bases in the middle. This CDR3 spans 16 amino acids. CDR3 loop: CASSPGGGNYNSPLHF. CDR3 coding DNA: TGTGCCAGCAGCCCGGGAGGGGGTAACTATAATTCACCCCTCCACTTT.

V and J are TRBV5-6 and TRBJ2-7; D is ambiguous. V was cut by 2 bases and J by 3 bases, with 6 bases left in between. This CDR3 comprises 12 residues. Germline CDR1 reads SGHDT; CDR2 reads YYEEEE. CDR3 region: CASSFGVYEQYV. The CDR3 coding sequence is TGTGCCAGCAGCTTCGGAGTCTACGAGCAGTACGTC.

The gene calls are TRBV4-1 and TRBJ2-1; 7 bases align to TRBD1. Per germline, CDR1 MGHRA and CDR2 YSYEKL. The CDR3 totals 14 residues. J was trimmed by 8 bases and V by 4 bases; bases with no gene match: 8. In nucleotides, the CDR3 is TGCGCCAGCAGCCCCCCGACAGGGTTCGATGAGCAGTTCTTC. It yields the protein CASSPPTGFDEQFF.

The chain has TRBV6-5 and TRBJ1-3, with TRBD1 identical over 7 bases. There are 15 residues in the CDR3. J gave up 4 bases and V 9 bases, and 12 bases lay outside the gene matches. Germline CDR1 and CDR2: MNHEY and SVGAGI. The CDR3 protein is CASKTTGRVGNTIYF. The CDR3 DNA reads TGTGCCAGTAAGACGACAGGGCGTGTGGGAAACACCATATATTTT.

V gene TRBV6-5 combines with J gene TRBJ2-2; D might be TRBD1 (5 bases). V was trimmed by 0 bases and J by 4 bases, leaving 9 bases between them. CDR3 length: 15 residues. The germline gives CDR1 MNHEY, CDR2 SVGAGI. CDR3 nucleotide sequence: TGTGCCAGCAGTTACTCGGGGCGGAGCACCGGGGAGCTGTTTTTT. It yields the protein CASSYSGRSTGELFF.

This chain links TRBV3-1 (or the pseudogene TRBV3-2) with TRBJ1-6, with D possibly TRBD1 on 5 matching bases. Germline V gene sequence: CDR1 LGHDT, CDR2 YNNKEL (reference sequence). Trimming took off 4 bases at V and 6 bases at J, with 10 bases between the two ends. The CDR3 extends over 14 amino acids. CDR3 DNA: TGTGCCAGCAGCCCGCGACAGACTAATTCACCCCTCCACTTT. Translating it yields CASSPRQTNSPLHF.

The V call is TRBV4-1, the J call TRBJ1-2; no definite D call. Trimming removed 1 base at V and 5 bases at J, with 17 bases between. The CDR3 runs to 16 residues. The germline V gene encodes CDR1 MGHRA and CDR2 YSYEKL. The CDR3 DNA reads TGCGCCAGCAGCCAAGCCGCCGACGGGTTTTTTTATGGCTACACCTTC. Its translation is CASSQAADGFFYGYTF.

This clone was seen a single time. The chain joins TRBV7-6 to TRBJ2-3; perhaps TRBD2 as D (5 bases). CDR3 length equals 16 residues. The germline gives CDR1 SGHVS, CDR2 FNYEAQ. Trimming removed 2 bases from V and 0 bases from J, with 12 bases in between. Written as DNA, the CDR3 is TGTGCCAGCAGCTTAAAGCTAGCTACTAGCACAGATACGCAGTATTTT. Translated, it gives CASSLKLATSTDTQYF. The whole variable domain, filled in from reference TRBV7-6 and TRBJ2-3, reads GAGVSQSPRYKVTKRGQDVALRCDPISGHVSLYWYRQALGQGPEFLTYFNYEAQQDKSGLPNDRFSAERPEGSISTLTIQRTEQRDSAMYRCASSLKLATSTDTQYFGPGTRLTVL.

CDR3 loop: CASSPRGAEGYTF. The CDR3, as DNA: TGTGCCAGCTCACCCCGGGGGGCGGAAGGCTACACCTTC. The chain couples TRBV18 to TRBJ1-2, with D maybe TRBD1 (6 bases). Trimming removed 3 bases from V and 8 bases from J, with 13 bases in between. Germline lookup yields CDR1 KGHSH and CDR2 LQKENI. The CDR3 is made up of 13 amino acids. Combining the CDR3 with reference TRBV18 and TRBJ1-2 gives the whole variable domain NAGVMQNPRHLVRRRGQEARLRCSPMKGHSHVYWYRQLPEEGLKFMVYLQKENIIDESGMPKERFSAEFPKEGPSILRIQQVVRGDSAAYFCASSPRGAEGYTFGSGTRLTVV.